This T cell receptor beta chain was recovered during a study of identical twins. TCRdb called the 5' RACE reads again in MiXCR, with one record for every CDR3 protein. The sample yields about 290,000 distinct CDR3 sequences, over 8.5% seen once. This sample was also put to use in a study of yellow fever vaccine responses in identical twins.

This receptor was identified in a woman aged 18 to 35 in good health. Sequences were obtained from CD8+ T cells sorted from blood.

The CDR3 region is CASSQDPTGGWYEQYF. CDR3 nucleotides: TGTGCCAGCAGCCAAGATCCAACAGGGGGCTGGTACGAGCAGTACTTC. The chain has TRBV4-2 and TRBJ2-7; 9 bases align to TRBD1. The V and J ends lost 0 bases and 4 bases, in that order; junction bases with no gene match: 7. This CDR3 comprises 16 residues. CDR1 is LGHNA and CDR2 is YNFKEQ in the germline V gene.